This T cell receptor beta chain appears in the sequencing data of a study of response to subunit inactivated influenza vaccine. Regarding this clonotype: Its antigen is undetermined.

TCRdb recomputed calls from the RT-PCR reads with MiXCR, one row per CDR3 protein. The table shows 650,000 to 850,000 distinct CDR3 sequences, with about 15% occurring only once. Study results and caveats: Few additional T cells are recruited per seasonal influenza vaccination, authors suggested.

V was clipped by 4 bases and J by 9 bases, with 26 bases between them. The CDR3 extends over 18 amino acids. Germline V lookup: CDR1 SGHRS, CDR2 YFSETQ. Specimen: PBMCs from blood, collected around two weeks before vaccination. The V call is TRBV5-1, the J call TRBJ1-6, with unresolved D. This TCR derives from a man between 50 and 59 years old who received an inactivated influenza vaccine. CDR3 region: CASSNTSPVPQISSPLHF. DNA of the CDR3: TGCGCCAGCAGCAATACCTCACCGGTGCCACAAATATCTTCACCCCTCCACTTT. The full variable domain, its missing parts supplied by reference TRBV5-1 and TRBJ1-6, is KAGVTQTPRYLIKTRGQQVTLSCSPISGHRSVSWYQQTPGQGLQFLFEYFSETQRNKGNFPGRFSGRQFSNSRSEMNVSTLELGDSALYLCASSNTSPVPQISSPLHFGNGTRLTVT.